These 10 T cell receptor beta chains were all obtained from the same sample, sequenced in a study of PD-1 blockade in classical Hodgkin lymphoma. Patients all relapsed after autologous stem cell transplantation, and there was variation in brentuximab vedotin exposure. Sequenced by immunoSEQ multiplex PCR; TCRdb stores in-frame clones only, minus some. The table records roughly 30,000 clones, roughly three quarters of them present only once. Sequenced here: peripheral blood mononuclear cells (PBMCs), sampled before the second cycle of nivolumab. Source of these receptors: a human donor with classical Hodgkin lymphoma.

This sequence joins TRBV10-3 and TRBJ1-2; perhaps TRBD1 as D (5 bases). V dropped 6 bases and J dropped 4 bases, with 18 bases sitting between them. Germline CDR1 ENHRY, CDR2 SYGVKD. The CDR3 has 15 residues. In nucleotides, the CDR3 is TGTGCCATCAGGGACGGGACTCTGCTTCCCTATGGCTACACCTTC. This codes for CAIRDGTLLPYGYTF.

This chain joins TRBV19 and TRBJ2-5; possible D gene TRBD1, 6 bases. The CDR3 is made up of 13 amino acids. The germline gives CDR1 LNHDA, CDR2 SQIVND (reference sequence). Trimming took off 6 bases at V and 4 bases at J, with 12 bases between the two ends. The CDR3 DNA reads TGTGCCAGTAGATTGACAGGTTTAGAGACCCAGTACTTC. It yields the protein CASRLTGLETQYF.

This clone was seen only once. The chain joins TRBV11-2 to TRBJ1-5; D call uncertain. V shed 5 bases and J shed 2 bases, with 7 bases lying between them. Germline V gives CDR1 SGHAT, CDR2 FQNNGV. The CDR3 length is 13 residues. CDR3 nucleotides: TGTGCCAGCAGCCAGGAACGCAATCAGCCCCAGCATTTT. This encodes CASSQERNQPQHF.

The V gene is TRBV19, the J gene TRBJ1-1, with 9 bases matching TRBD1. V gave up 4 bases and J gave up 4 bases; unmatched junction bases: 7. The germline V gene encodes CDR1 LNHDA and CDR2 SQIVND (reference sequence). The CDR3 has 15 residues. In DNA, the CDR3 is TGTGCCAGTAGTAGTCGGGACAGGGTTCGCACTGAAGCTTTCTTT. It specifies CASSSRDRVRTEAFF.

The chain couples TRBV19 to TRBJ2-1, with D tentatively TRBD2 (6 bases). Trimming left V 7 bases short and J 12 bases short, with 16 bases between. CDR3 length: 12 amino acids. Germline values: CDR1 LNHDA, CDR2 SQIVND (reference sequence). CDR3 DNA: TGTGCCAGTACCTGGGGGGATGCCGGGCAGTTCTTC. This codes for CASTWGDAGQFF.

The DNA for the CDR3 is TGTGCCAGCATGAGGACAGCCTTGAACACTGAAGCTTTCTTT. As protein: CASMRTALNTEAFF. The chain employs TRBV6-6 and TRBJ1-1, with D possibly matching TRBD1 (6 bases). There are 14 residues in the CDR3. Germline CDR1 is MNHNY and CDR2 is SVGAGI (reference sequence). Trimming took off 7 bases at V and 0 bases at J, with 12 bases between the two ends.

The chain links TRBV7-2 to TRBJ2-3; 11 nucleotides match TRBD2. Trimming cost V 6 bases and J 2 bases; bases outside gene matches: 4. The V gene's germline CDR1 is SGHTA and CDR2 FQGNSA. The CDR3 length is 15 residues. The DNA for the CDR3 is TGTGCCAGCAGACGACTAGCGGGAAACACAGATACGCAGTATTTT. Amino acid sequence: CASRRLAGNTDTQYF.

The chain employs TRBV19 and TRBJ1-1; D unresolved. V shed 5 bases and J shed 4 bases, with 11 bases lying between them. The germline gives CDR1 LNHDA, CDR2 SQIVND (reference sequence). The CDR3 extends over 13 amino acids. CDR3 residues: CASSPLPGTEAFF. CDR3 nucleotides: TGTGCCAGTAGTCCCCTTCCAGGCACTGAAGCTTTCTTT.

This sequence joins TRBV6-6 and TRBJ2-7; 7 nucleotides align to TRBD1. The germline V gene encodes CDR1 MNHNY and CDR2 SVGAGI (reference sequence). V dropped 2 bases and J dropped 7; count of bases not matched to a gene: 8. The CDR3 runs 14 residues. The CDR3 region is CASSYPERGQEQYF. DNA for the CDR3: TGTGCCAGCAGTTACCCGGAGAGGGGGCAAGAGCAGTACTTC.

This clone was picked up many times. The gene calls are TRBV30 and TRBJ1-2; 9 bases match TRBD1. CDR1 GTSNPN and CDR2 SVGIG come from the germline V gene (reference sequence). The V segment lost 3 bases and the J segment 4 bases; nucleotides outside the gene matches: 3. The CDR3 is made up of 13 amino acids. CDR3 sequence reads: CAWSGDRVYGYTF. CDR3 bases: TGTGCCTGGAGCGGGGACAGGGTCTATGGCTACACCTTC.